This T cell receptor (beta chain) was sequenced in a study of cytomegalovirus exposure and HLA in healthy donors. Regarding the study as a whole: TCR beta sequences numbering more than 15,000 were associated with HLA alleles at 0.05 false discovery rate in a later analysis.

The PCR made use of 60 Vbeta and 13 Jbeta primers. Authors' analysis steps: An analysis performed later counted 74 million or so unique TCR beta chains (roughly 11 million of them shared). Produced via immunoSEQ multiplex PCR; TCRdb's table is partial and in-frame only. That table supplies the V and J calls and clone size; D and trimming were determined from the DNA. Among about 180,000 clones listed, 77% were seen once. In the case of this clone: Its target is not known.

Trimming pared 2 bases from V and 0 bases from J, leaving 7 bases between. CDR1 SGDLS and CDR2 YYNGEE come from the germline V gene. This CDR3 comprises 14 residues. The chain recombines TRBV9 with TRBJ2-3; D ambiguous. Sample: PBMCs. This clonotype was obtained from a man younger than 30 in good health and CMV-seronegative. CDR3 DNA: TGTGCCAGCAGCGTCATAGCTAGCACAGATACGCAGTATTTT. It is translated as CASSVIASTDTQYF.